This entry is about one TCR beta chain. The CDR3 is 13 amino acids. The V gene's germline CDR1 is MDHEN and CDR2 SYDVKM. V shed 8 bases and J shed 4 bases, with 11 bases lying between them. The sample originates from a study of CD8 T cells in Susac syndrome. Study-wide background: Among the Susac syndrome patients sequenced, over 5 had active disease and fewer than 10 were in remission.

RNA in amounts of roughly 0.5 to 1 ug was reverse transcribed with random hexamers. TCRdb ran MiXCR on the immunoSEQ multiplex PCR reads and lists one entry per CDR3 protein. Altogether about 190,000 distinct CDR3 sequences are present, more than 85% being singletons, with the ten largest covering around 0.16%. CD8+ and CD4+ T cells were negatively isolated; TEMRA cells were FACS-enriched. The source material was CD8+ T cells from PBMCs. The rearrangement links TRBV28 to TRBJ2-2; D call uncertain. This TCR derives from a human donor with Susac syndrome. CDR3 amino acids: CASLPGPTGELFF. The CDR3 region has the DNA TGTGCCAGCCTGCCGGGCCCCACCGGGGAGCTGTTTTTT. The whole variable domain, filled in from reference TRBV28 and TRBJ2-2, reads DVKVTQSSRYLVKRTGEKVFLECVQDMDHENMFWYRQDPGLGLRLIYFSYDVKMKEKGDIPEGYSVSREKKERFSLILESASTNQTSMYLCASLPGPTGELFFGEGSRLTVL.